This T cell receptor beta chain stems from a study of blood T cells in healthy people across ages. Each sample yielded at least 5.5 micrograms of PBMC total RNA. Together with a sample-barcoded 5' primer, a J-beta primer mix was included in a second PCR lasting roughly 6 to 12 cycles. Every sample produced at least 3 million CDR3-containing paired-end reads. TCRdb reprocessed the 5' RACE reads with MiXCR, giving one entry per CDR3 protein. The sample includes approximately 1,700,000 distinct CDR3 sequences, around 42% seen only once; the top ten take 20% to 25%. J gave up 1 base and V 5 bases, and 9 bases lay outside the gene matches. Germline CDR1 and CDR2: PRHDT and FYEKMQ (reference sequence). This CDR3 is 16 amino acids long. Study observations and caveats: Expanded clonotype changes were possibly confounded by unknown donor CMV status.

As concerns this clonotype: Its antigen is not known.

This sequence was found in a human donor in good health. Sequenced input: blood. V and J are TRBV13 and TRBJ1-2; the match to TRBD1 covers 8 bases. The CDR3 region has the DNA TGTGCCAGCAGCCGACAGGGGACTCCCATTAACTATGGCTACACCTTC. Amino acids: CASSRQGTPINYGYTF.